Shown below are 17 T cell receptor beta chains from a single sample sequenced in a study of memory CD4+ T cells and cytomegalovirus serostatus. Generated by immunoSEQ multiplex PCR, the TCRdb table keeps only in-frame clones and is missing some. The sample lists 58,000 or so clones, about 73% seen once, with 2.6% in the top ten. The sort gate was single viable CD3+CD4+CD8-CD45RO+ cells for memory CD4+ T cells. Material: memory CD4+ T cells from blood. The receptors here all came from an adult in good health and CMV-seropositive.

CDR3 amino acids: CASSARTFGTGELFF. The DNA for the CDR3 is TGCGCCAGCAGCGCAAGAACTTTCGGGACCGGGGAGCTGTTTTTT. V and J are TRBV5-1 and TRBJ2-2, with D unresolved. The CDR3 runs 15 residues. Per germline, CDR1 SGHRS and CDR2 YFSETQ. Trimming shortened V by 4 bases and J by 5 bases, and 15 bases separated the two germline ends.

In its sample, this clone was seen a few times. CDR3 bases: TGTGCCTGGAGGGTGGCGCCCTTGGAAGGCTACACCTTC. It is translated as CAWRVAPLEGYTF. The V and J genes are TRBV30 and TRBJ1-2; D remains unclear. The V gene's germline CDR1 is GTSNPN and CDR2 SVGIG (reference sequence). V was cut by 3 bases and J by 8 bases, with 16 bases left in between. The CDR3 is made up of 13 amino acids.

This clone was detected once. The V and J genes are TRBV19 and TRBJ2-6; D is ambiguous. CDR1 is LNHDA and CDR2 is SQIVND in the germline V gene (reference sequence). The ends were cut back, 3 bases at V and 1 base at J, with 4 bases in the middle. The CDR3 sequence is 14 residues long. The CDR3 region is CASSMGSGANVLTF. The CDR3 DNA reads TGTGCCAGTAGTATGGGATCTGGGGCCAACGTCCTGACTTTC.

CDR3 nucleotide sequence: TGCGCCAGCAGTGGTGTTTGGGACAGCCGAAAGCAGCCCCAGCATTTT. The encoded protein is CASSGVWDSRKQPQHF. This chain joins TRBV5-1 and TRBJ1-5, with 7 positions matching TRBD1. CDR1 and CDR2 (germline): SGHRS, YFSETQ. This CDR3 contains 16 residues. Trimming at V came to 5 bases and at J to 7 bases, leaving 15 bases not matched to a gene.

The chain has TRBV5-6 and TRBJ2-7; perhaps D is TRBD1 or TRBD2 (5 bases each). Germline V gene sequence: CDR1 SGHDT, CDR2 YYEEEE. This CDR3 has 15 amino acids. Trimming removed 4 bases from V and 2 bases from J, with 16 bases in between. CDR3 in amino acids: CASSGPGRQTYEQYF. As DNA, the CDR3 is TGTGCCAGCAGCGGGCCGGGACGCCAAACCTACGAGCAGTACTTC.

The chain uses TRBV5-4 and TRBJ2-5; D is unclear. Germline CDR1 and CDR2: SGHNT and YYREEE (reference sequence). The CDR3 runs 12 residues. V was cut by 3 bases and J by 2 bases, with 5 bases left in between. The CDR3 bases are TGTGCCAGCAGCTGGACGCAAGAGACCCAGTACTTC. Translated: CASSWTQETQYF. The variable domain in full, completed from reference TRBV5-4 and TRBJ2-5, reads ETGVTQSPTHLIKTRGQQVTLRCSSQSGHNTVSWYQQALGQGPQFIFQYYREEENGRGNFPPRFSGLQFPNYSSELNVNALELDDSALYLCASSWTQETQYFGPGTRLLVL.

The CDR3 loop is CASSKAGAGNTIYF. The CDR3 DNA follows: TGTGCCAGCAGCAAAGCAGGGGCTGGAAACACCATATATTTT. The V gene is TRBV21-1, the J gene TRBJ1-3; the table's D call, TRBD1, has no DNA check behind it. TRBV21-1 is designated a pseudogene. The CDR3 contains 14 residues.

This clone was picked up a small number of times. The CDR3 loop is CASSPKHPGVSYF. The CDR3 nucleotides are TGTGCCAGCAGTCCAAAACACCCGGGGGTCTCCTACTTC. V and J are TRBV16 and TRBJ2-4; TRBD2 might be the D (6 bases). The germline CDR1 and CDR2 sequences are KGHSY and FQNENV. V was shortened by 6 bases and J by 16 bases, with 22 bases between the two germline ends. The CDR3 extends over 13 amino acids.

The J gene is TRBJ2-7, the V gene TRBV25-1; the D is unclear. Germline V gene data show CDR1 as MGHDK and CDR2 as SYGVNS. Between the trimmed V and J ends, which lost 0 bases and 4 bases, there was a span of 10 bases. The CDR3 runs to 14 residues. The CDR3 loop is CASSEYKVTYEQYV. The DNA of the CDR3 is TGTGCCAGCAGTGAATATAAAGTCACTTACGAGCAGTACGTC.

The J gene is TRBJ1-1, the V gene TRBV7-6, with D possibly TRBD1 on 5 matching bases. Germline assignment: CDR1 SGHVS and CDR2 FNYEAQ. V dropped 5 bases and J dropped 11 bases, with 15 bases sitting between them. The CDR3 consists of 12 residues. Here the CDR3 reads CASSRDGTGAFF. The CDR3, as DNA: TGTGCCAGCAGCAGAGACGGGACGGGTGCTTTCTTT.

The chain is built from TRBV28 and TRBJ1-2, with unresolved D. The CDR3 extends over 13 amino acids. Trimming stripped 4 bases from V and 4 bases from J, with 10 bases between. From germline, CDR1 is MDHEN and CDR2 SYDVKM. CDR3 loop: CASSSSVRYGYTF. The CDR3 DNA reads TGTGCCAGCAGTTCGTCGGTACGCTATGGCTACACCTTC.

The chain recombines TRBV11-2 with TRBJ1-2, with 8 bases that match TRBD1. Looked up from germline, CDR1 is SGHAT and CDR2 is FQNNGV. V shed 3 bases, J shed 7 bases, and the junction held 7 bases outside the gene matches. The CDR3 is 14 residues long. CDR3 bases: TGTGCCAGCAGCTTTCCCCAGGGGGCATCTGGCTACACCTTC. Encoded protein: CASSFPQGASGYTF.

This clone appeared once. V gene TRBV2 combines with J gene TRBJ1-5, with unresolved D. This CDR3 is 15 amino acids long. Trimming removed 1 base at V and 6 bases at J, with 13 bases between. CDR1 is SNHLY, CDR2 FYNNEI, per germline. The CDR3: CASSEGRGLVQPQHF. DNA for the CDR3: TGTGCCAGCAGTGAAGGGAGAGGGTTGGTTCAGCCCCAGCATTTT.

The chain uses TRBV7-7 and TRBJ2-5; 7 nucleotides match TRBD2. The V gene end was trimmed by 4 bases and the J gene end by 3 bases; junction bases not matched to a gene: 2. CDR3 length: 13 amino acids. Germline assignment: CDR1 SSHAT and CDR2 FNYEAQ (reference sequence). The CDR3 bases are TGTGCCAGCAGCTCCGGACTAGAAGAGACCCAGTACTTC. This translates into CASSSGLEETQYF.

The chain is built from TRBV18 and TRBJ2-1; D perhaps matches TRBD2 (10 bases). Trimming removed 8 bases from V and 10 bases from J, with 39 bases in between. The germline V gene has CDR1 KGHSH and CDR2 LQKENI. This CDR3 is 20 amino acids long. The CDR3 loop reads CASGQTGQGLSSGSTREQFF. The CDR3 bases are TGTGCCAGCGGACAGACGGGACAGGGTCTTTCTAGCGGGAGTACTCGAGAGCAGTTCTTC. The entire variable domain, with the rest obtained from reference TRBV18 and TRBJ2-1, is as follows: NAGVMQNPRHLVRRRGQEARLRCSPMKGHSHVYWYRQLPEEGLKFMVYLQKENIIDESGMPKERFSAEFPKEGPSILRIQQVVRGDSAAYFCASGQTGQGLSSGSTREQFFGPGTRLTVL.

The table lists this clone with a few counts. This rearrangement joins TRBV18 to TRBJ2-1; maybe TRBD2 (5 bases). V lost 4 bases, J lost 8 bases, and 21 bases lay in between. From germline, CDR1 is KGHSH and CDR2 LQKENI. The CDR3 is made up of 16 amino acids. CDR3 bases: TGTGCCAGCTCACTCGGTTCGGGGAATCTTGGGTATGAGCAGTTCTTC. Protein product: CASSLGSGNLGYEQFF.

This clone was observed a few times. This rearrangement joins TRBV4-3 to TRBJ2-3, with 8 bases lining up with TRBD2. The CDR3 length is 16 residues. From germline, CDR1 is LGHNA and CDR2 YSLEER. The junction had 9 bases not matched to a gene; V was cut back by 1 base and J by 6 bases. The CDR3 nucleotides read TGCGCCAGCAGCCAAGCGCTCTCGGCTAGCGGGGATACGCAGTATTTT. Encoded protein: CASSQALSASGDTQYF.